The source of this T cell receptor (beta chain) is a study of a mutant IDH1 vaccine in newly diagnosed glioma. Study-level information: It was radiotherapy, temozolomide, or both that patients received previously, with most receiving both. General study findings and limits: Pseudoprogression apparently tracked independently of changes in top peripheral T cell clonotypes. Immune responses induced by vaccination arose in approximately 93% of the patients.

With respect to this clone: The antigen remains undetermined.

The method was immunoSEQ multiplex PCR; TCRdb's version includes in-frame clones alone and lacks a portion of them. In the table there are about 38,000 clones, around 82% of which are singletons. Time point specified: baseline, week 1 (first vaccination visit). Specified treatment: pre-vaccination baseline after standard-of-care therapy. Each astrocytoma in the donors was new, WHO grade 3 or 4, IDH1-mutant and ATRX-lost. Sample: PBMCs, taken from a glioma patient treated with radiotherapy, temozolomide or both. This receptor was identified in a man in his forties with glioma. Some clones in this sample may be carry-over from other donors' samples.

The DNA for the CDR3 is TGCGCCAGCAGCTTAGACGGGGGGTACTACGAGCAGTACTTC. It translates to CASSLDGGYYEQYF. The genes are TRBV5-1 and TRBJ2-7, with 7 bases lining up with TRBD2. V lost 2 bases, J lost 3 bases, and 5 bases stayed unmatched. In germline, CDR1 is SGHRS, CDR2 YFSETQ. The CDR3 runs 14 residues.